This is a list of T cell receptor beta chains from one sample in a study of T cell clones after liver transplantation. Assay used: immunoSEQ multiplex PCR; TCRdb lists only in-frame clones, some missing. Among over 15,000 clones listed, around 89% were seen once. The sequencing used CD8+ T cells from blood, collected almost 47 months after liver transplant. The receptors were gathered from a human patient who received a liver transplant. The T cells may partly be graft donor cells. Both conserved end residues are part of each CDR3.

TRBV2	TRBJ1-3	CASSPDQRWASGNTIYF
TRBV5-1	TRBJ2-1	CASRRLEDNEQFF
TRBV5-1	TRBJ1-2	CASSLGGSANYGYTF
TRBV19	TRBJ1-5	CASSNRGIHQPQHF
TRBV4-1	TRBJ2-7	CASQAREFPYEQYF
TRBV28	TRBJ1-2	CASSPLTGYLNYGYTF
TRBV14	TRBJ1-1	CASSQEGRGVTEAFF
TRBV7-2	TRBJ1-2	CASSLGGGPNYGYTF
TRBV4-1	TRBJ2-1	CASSQGQGLGNEQFF
TRBV28	TRBJ2-3	CASSLFSGRSTDTQYF
TRBV27	TRBJ2-7	CASSLSFRQTYEQYF
TRBV28	TRBJ2-1	CASSEGLAGGDNEQFF
TRBV27	TRBJ1-1	CASSLKGIGGTEAFF
TRBV11-2	TRBJ2-2	CASSRNRGADTGELFF
TRBV28	TRBJ1-1	CASSFPGTGWNTEAFF
TRBV7-8	TRBJ1-2	CASSFIQTGYADGYTF
TRBV27	TRBJ2-7	CASSLRGREGEYEQYF
TRBV27	TRBJ2-6	CASSLSGVPNTSGANVLTF
TRBV6-5	TRBJ1-1	CASSYSNRLNTEAFF
TRBV19	TRBJ2-7	CASAWASGSDEQYF
TRBV5-8	TRBJ1-5	CASSLGIGNQPQHF
TRBV19	TRBJ2-7	CASSYTFTYEQYF
TRBV5-6	TRBJ1-1	CASSLEEEGRAFF
TRBV10-1	TRBJ2-1	CASSGGIYNEQFF
TRBV28	TRBJ2-7	CASSSTGGKYEQYF
TRBV28	TRBJ1-5	CASSLEPGSNQPQHF
TRBV6-6	TRBJ1-2	CASSSLGQLGFYGYTF
TRBV6-4	TRBJ2-5	CASSDVAGEGETQYF
TRBV7-2	TRBJ2-1	CASSLALGNEQFF
TRBV5-1	TRBJ2-5	CASSFSQGKETQYF
TRBV4-3	TRBJ2-1	CASSQDSPPYNEQFF
TRBV19	TRBJ2-1	CASSIVGGPYNEQFF
TRBV7-9	TRBJ2-1	CASSLYSIGNEQFF
TRBV7-9	TRBJ2-5	CASSSRLAGGHGEETQYF
TRBV21-1	TRBJ2-1	CASSKEASGPNEQFF
TRBV7-8	TRBJ2-5	CASSLVPGITETQYF
TRBV2	TRBJ1-1	CASSERAGMNTEAFF
TRBV11-2	TRBJ2-1	CASSLPGLAGNEQFF
TRBV28	TRBJ2-2	CASSPVTLTSGTGELFF
TRBV7-9	TRBJ1-1	CASSSLGPEAFF
TRBV4-1	TRBJ2-3	CASSQGPVADTQYF
TRBV6-5	TRBJ2-7	CASSRWTGGLYEQYF
TRBV5-1	TRBJ2-2	CASSPGTGGTGELFF
TRBV19	TRBJ2-1	CASSINSNNEQFF
TRBV13	TRBJ2-1	CASSLGGQGNEQFF
TRBV9	TRBJ2-2	CASSVSRLLPVSNTGELFF
TRBV19	TRBJ2-1	CASSIVSTYNEQFF
TRBV27	TRBJ1-2	CASSFLQGAAGYTF